The clone carrying this TCR beta chain was observed a few times. Its antigen is not identified. This specimen belongs to a study of T-cell reconstitution after alpha-beta-depleted transplantation in children. The CDR3 is 15 residues long. Germline V gene lookup returns CDR1 MNHNS and CDR2 SASEGT. V gave up 6 bases and J gave up 6 bases, with 15 bases separating them. The authors prepared the TCRbeta library with unique molecular identifiers. TCRdb reanalysed the PCR reads using MiXCR and keeps one entry per CDR3 protein. In the table there are about 980,000 distinct CDR3 sequences, about 29% of which are singletons. Overall study results and limits: Expanded graft clones, several hundred of them, were reportedly the source of alpha-beta T cells about two months after transplant.

The rearrangement links TRBV6-1 to TRBJ1-6; TRBD1 is a possible D gene (6 bases). The sequence was collected from a boy under two years old who had a stem cell transplant for SCID, so the T cells may come from the graft donor. The sequencing here drew on PBMCs, mostly from graft donor cells, taken 360 days after TCRalphabeta/CD19-depleted stem cell transplant. CDR3 amino acids: CASSGGGRGNSPLHF. In DNA form, the CDR3 reads TGTGCCAGCAGCGGAGGGGGGCGGGGTAATTCACCCCTCCACTTT.